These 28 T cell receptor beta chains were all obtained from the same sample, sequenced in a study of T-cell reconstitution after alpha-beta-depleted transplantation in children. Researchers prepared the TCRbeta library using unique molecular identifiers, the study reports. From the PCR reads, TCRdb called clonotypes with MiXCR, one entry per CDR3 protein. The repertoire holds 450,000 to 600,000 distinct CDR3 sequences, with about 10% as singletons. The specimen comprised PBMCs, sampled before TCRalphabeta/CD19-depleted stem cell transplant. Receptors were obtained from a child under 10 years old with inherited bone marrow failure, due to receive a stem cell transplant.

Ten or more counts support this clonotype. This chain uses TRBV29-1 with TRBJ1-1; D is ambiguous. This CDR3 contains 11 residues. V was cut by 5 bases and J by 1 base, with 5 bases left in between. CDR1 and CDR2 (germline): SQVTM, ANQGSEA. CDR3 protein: CSVRQNTEAFF. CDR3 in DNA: TGCAGCGTTCGACAGAACACTGAAGCTTTCTTT.

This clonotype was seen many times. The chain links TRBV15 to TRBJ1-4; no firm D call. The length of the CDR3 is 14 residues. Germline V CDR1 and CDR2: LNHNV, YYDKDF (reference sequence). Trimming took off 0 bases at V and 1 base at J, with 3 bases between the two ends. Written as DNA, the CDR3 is TGTGCCACCAGCAGAGACATAACTAATGAAAAACTGTTTTTT. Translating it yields CATSRDITNEKLFF.

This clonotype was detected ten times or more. Written as DNA, the CDR3 is TGTGCCACCAGTGTCCGACAGCCCCAGCATTTT. Protein sequence: CATSVRQPQHF. The chain joins TRBV24-1 to TRBJ1-5; no reliable D call. Germline V lookup: CDR1 KGHDR, CDR2 SFDVKD. V was clipped by 5 bases and J by 7 bases, with 5 bases between them. This CDR3 is built from 11 residues.

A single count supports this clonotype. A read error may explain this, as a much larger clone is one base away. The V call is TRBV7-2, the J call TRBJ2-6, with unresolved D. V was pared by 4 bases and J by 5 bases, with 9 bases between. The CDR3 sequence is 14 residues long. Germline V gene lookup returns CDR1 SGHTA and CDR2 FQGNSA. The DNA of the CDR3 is TGTGCCAGCAGCTCCCCATCTCGGGCCAACGTCCTGACTTTC. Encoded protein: CASSSPSRANVLTF.

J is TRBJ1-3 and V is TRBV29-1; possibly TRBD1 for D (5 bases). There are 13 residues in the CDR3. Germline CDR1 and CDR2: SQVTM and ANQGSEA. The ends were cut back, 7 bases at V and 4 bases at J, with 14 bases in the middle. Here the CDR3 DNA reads TGCAGCGGCAGGGAGAAGGAAGGAAACACCATATATTTT. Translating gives CSGREKEGNTIYF.

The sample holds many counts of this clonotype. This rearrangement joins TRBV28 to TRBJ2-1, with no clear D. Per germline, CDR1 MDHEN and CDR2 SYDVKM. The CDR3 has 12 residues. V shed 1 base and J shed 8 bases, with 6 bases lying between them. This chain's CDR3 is CASSLYWDEQFF. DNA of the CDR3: TGTGCCAGCAGTTTATATTGGGATGAGCAGTTCTTC.

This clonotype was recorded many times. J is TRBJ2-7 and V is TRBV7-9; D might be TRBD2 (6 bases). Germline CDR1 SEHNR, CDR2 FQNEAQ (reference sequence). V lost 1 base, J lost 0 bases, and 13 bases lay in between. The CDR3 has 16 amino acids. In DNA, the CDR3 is TGTGCCAGCAGCTTAGACGGGACTTCCCGCTCCTACGAGCAGTACTTC. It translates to CASSLDGTSRSYEQYF.

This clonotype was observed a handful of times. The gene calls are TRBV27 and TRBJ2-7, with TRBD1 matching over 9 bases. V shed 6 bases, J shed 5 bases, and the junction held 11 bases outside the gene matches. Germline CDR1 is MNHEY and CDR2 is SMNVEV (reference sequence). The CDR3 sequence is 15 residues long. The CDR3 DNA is TGTGCCAGCAGCGCCGCGGGACAGGGACTTAACGAGCAGTACTTC. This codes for CASSAAGQGLNEQYF.

CDR3 in amino acids: CASTQGFNQPQHF. CDR3 coding DNA: TGTGCCAGCACCCAGGGTTTCAATCAGCCCCAGCATTTT. V gene TRBV19 combines with J gene TRBJ1-5; perhaps TRBD1 as D (5 bases). Germline lookup yields CDR1 LNHDA and CDR2 SQIVND (reference sequence). The CDR3 length is 13 residues. V was cut by 9 bases and J by 3 bases, with 12 bases left in between.

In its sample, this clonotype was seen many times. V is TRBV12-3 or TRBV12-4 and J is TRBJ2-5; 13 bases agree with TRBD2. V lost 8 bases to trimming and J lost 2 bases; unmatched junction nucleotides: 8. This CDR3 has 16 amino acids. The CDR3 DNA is TGTGCCAGCGCCAGAAGGGGACTAGCGGGACAAGAGACCCAGTACTTC. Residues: CASARRGLAGQETQYF.

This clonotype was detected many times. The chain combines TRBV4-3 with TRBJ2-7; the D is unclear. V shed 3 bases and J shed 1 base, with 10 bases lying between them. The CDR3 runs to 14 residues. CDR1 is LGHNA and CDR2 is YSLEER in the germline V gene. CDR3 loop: CASSQVHQSYEQYF. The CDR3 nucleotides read TGCGCCAGCAGCCAGGTCCACCAGTCCTACGAGCAGTACTTC.

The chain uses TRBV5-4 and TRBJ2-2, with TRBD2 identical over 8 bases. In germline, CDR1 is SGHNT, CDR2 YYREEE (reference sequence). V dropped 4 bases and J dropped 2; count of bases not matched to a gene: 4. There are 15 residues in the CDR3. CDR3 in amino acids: CASSAGLDNTGELFF. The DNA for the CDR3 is TGTGCCAGCAGCGCGGGACTAGACAACACCGGGGAGCTGTTTTTT. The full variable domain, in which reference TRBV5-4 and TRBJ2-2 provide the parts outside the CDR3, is ETGVTQSPTHLIKTRGQQVTLRCSSQSGHNTVSWYQQALGQGPQFIFQYYREEENGRGNFPPRFSGLQFPNYSSELNVNALELDDSALYLCASSAGLDNTGELFFGEGSRLTVL.

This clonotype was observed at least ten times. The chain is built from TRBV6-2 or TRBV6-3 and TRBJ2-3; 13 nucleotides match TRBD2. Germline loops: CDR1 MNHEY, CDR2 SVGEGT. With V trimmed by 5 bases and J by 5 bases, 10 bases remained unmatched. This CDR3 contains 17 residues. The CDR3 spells CASSRLGLAGNRDTQYF. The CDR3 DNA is TGTGCCAGCAGTCGCCTGGGACTAGCGGGAAATCGAGATACGCAGTATTTT.

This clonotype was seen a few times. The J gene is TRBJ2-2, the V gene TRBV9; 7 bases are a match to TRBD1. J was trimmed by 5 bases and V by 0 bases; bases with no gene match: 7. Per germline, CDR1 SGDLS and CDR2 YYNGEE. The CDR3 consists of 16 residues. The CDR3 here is CASSVGPGGVTGELFF. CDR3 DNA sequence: TGTGCCAGCAGCGTAGGGCCAGGGGGTGTTACCGGGGAGCTGTTTTTT.

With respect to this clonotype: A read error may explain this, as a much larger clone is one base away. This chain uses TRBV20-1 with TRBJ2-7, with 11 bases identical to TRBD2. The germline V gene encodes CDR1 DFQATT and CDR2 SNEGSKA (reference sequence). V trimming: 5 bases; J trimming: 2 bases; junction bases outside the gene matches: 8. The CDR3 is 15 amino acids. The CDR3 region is CSAPIGLAGTYEQYF. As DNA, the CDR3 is TGCAGTGCTCCTATCGGACTAGCGGGTACCTACGAGCAGTACTTC.

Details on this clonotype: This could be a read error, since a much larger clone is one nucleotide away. CDR3 sequence (DNA): TGTGCCAGCAGTTTCGGACGCGCTAGCACAGATACGCAGCATTTT. Amino acid sequence: CASSFGRASTDTQHF. This chain joins TRBV7-9 and TRBJ2-3, with D uncertain. The J call is uncertain, as TRBJ1-5 better fits the DNA end. There are 15 residues in the CDR3. The germline V gene has CDR1 SEHNR and CDR2 FQNEAQ (reference sequence).

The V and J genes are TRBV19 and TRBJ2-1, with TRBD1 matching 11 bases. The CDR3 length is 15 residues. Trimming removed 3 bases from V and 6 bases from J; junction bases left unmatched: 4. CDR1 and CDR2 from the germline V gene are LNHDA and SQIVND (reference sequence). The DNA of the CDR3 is TGTGCCAGTAGTATTGGACAGGGGGCGAGCAATGAGCAGTTCTTC. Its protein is CASSIGQGASNEQFF.

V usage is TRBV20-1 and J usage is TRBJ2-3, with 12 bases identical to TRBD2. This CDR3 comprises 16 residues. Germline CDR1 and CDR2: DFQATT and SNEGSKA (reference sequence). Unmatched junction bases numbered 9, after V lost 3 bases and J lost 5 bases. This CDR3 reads CSASFRLAGDEDTQYF. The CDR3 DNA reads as TGCAGTGCTAGTTTCCGACTAGCGGGAGATGAAGATACGCAGTATTTT.

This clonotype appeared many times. The CDR3 region is CASSSPRSSGANVLTF. The CDR3 region has the DNA TGTGCCAGCAGTTCCCCCCGGTCCTCTGGGGCCAACGTCCTGACTTTC. The gene calls are TRBV6-5 and TRBJ2-6; no firm D call. CDR3 length: 16 residues. Germline CDR1 and CDR2: MNHEY and SVGAGI. Trimming pared 4 bases from V and 0 bases from J, leaving 10 bases between.

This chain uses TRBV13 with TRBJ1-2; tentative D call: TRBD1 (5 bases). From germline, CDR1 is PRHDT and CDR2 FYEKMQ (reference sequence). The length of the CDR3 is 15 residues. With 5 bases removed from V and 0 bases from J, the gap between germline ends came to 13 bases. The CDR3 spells CASSAGRSTNYGYTF. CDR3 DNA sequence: TGTGCCAGCAGCGCGGGACGTTCCACTAACTATGGCTACACCTTC.

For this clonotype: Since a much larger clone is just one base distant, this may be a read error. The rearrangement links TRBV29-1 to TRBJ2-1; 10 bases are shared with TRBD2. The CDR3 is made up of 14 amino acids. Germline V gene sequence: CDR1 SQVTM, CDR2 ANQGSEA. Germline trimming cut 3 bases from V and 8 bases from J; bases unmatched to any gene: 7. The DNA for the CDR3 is TGCAGCGTTGACCTAGCGGGAGATATCCATGAGCAGTTCTTC. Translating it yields CSVDLAGDIHEQFF.

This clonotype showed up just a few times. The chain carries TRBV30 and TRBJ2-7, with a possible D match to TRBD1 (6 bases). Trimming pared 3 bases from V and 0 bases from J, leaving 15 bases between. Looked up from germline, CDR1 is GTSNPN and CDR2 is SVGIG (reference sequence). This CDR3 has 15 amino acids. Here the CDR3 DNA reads TGTGCCTGGAGAGTTCCCGGGACACACTCCTACGAGCAGTACTTC. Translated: CAWRVPGTHSYEQYF.

CDR3 in amino acids: CASSRLAGGGGLFF. As DNA, the CDR3 is TGTGCCAGCAGTAGACTAGCGGGTGGCGGTGGGCTGTTTTTT. The chain has TRBV28 and TRBJ2-2; 10 bases line up with TRBD2. With V trimmed by 5 bases and J by 13 bases, 10 bases remained unmatched. CDR3 length: 14 residues. The germline gives CDR1 MDHEN, CDR2 SYDVKM.

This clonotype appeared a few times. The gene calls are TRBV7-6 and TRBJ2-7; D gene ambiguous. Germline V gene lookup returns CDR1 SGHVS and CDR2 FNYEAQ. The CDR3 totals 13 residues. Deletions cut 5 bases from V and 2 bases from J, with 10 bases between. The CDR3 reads CASSGPDAYEQYF. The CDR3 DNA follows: TGTGCCAGCAGCGGACCGGACGCCTACGAGCAGTACTTC.

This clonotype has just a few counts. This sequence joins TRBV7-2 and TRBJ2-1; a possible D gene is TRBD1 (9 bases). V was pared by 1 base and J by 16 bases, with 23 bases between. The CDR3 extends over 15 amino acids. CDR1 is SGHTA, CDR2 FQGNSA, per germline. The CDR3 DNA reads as TGTGCCAGCAGCTTAGGTGTTTTAGCGGGACAGGGTTCATTCTTC. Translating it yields CASSLGVLAGQGSFF.

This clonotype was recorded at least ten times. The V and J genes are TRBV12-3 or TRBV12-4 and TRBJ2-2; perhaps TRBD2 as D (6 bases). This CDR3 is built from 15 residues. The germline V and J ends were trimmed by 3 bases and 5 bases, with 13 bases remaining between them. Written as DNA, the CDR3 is TGTGCCAGCAGTTTTCGACTAGACTCAACCGGGGAGCTGTTTTTT. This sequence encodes CASSFRLDSTGELFF.

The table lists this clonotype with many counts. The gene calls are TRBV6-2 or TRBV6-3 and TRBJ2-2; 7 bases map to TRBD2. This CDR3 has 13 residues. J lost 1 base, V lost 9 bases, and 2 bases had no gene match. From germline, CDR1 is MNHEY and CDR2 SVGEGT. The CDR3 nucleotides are TGTGCCAGTGCTAGCGGGAACACCGGGGAGCTGTTTTTT. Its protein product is CASASGNTGELFF.

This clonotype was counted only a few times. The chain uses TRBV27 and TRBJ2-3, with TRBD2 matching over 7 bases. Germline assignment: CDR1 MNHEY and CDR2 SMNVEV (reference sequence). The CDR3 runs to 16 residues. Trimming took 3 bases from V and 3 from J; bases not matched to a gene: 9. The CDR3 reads CASSLPRGGRTDTQYF. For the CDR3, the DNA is TGTGCCAGCAGTTTGCCGAGGGGCGGGAGAACAGATACGCAGTATTTT.